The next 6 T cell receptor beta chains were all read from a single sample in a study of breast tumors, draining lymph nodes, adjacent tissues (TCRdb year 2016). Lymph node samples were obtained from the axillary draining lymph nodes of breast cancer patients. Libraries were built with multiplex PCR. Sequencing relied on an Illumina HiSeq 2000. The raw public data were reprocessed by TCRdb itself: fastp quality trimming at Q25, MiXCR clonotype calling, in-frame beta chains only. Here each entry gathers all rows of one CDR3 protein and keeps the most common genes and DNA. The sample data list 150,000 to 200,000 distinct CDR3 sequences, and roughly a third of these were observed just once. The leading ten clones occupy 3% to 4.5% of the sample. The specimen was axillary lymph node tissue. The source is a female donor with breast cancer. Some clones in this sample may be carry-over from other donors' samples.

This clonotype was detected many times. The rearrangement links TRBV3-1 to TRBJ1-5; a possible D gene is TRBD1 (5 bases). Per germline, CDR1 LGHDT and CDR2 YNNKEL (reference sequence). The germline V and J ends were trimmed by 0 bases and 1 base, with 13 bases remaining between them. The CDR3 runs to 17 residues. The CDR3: CASSQEGSGQSNQPQHF. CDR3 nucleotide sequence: TGTGCCAGCAGCCAAGAAGGTTCGGGGCAGAGCAATCAGCCCCAGCATTTT.

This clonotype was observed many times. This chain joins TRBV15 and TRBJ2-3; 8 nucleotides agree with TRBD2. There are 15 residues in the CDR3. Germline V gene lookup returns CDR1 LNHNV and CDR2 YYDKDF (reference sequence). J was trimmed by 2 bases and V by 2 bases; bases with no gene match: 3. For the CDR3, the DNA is TGTGCCACCAGCAGAACTAGCGGTCTCACAGATACGCAGTATTTT. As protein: CATSRTSGLTDTQYF.

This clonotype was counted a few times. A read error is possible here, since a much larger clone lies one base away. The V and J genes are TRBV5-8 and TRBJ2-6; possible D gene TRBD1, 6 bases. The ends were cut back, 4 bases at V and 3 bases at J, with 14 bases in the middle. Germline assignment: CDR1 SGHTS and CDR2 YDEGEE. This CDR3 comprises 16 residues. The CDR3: CASSPNRAHGANVLTF. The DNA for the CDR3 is TGTGCCAGCAGCCCTAACAGGGCGCATGGGGCCAACGTCCTGACTTTC.

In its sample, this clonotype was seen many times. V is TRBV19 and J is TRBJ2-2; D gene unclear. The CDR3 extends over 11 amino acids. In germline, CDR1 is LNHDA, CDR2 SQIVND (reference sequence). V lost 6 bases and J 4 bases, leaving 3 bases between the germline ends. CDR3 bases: TGTGCCAGTAGCACCACCGGGGAGCTGTTTTTT. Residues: CASSTTGELFF.

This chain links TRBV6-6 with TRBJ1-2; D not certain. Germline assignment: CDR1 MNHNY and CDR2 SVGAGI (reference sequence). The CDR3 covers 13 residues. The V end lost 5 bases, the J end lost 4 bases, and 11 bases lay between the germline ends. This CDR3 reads CASSHTGVYGYTF. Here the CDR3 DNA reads TGTGCCAGCAGTCACACCGGGGTCTATGGCTACACCTTC.

The CDR3 sequence is CSAGSGAGDTQYF. The DNA of the CDR3 is TGCAGTGCTGGATCAGGGGCTGGAGATACGCAGTATTTT. J is TRBJ2-3 and V is TRBV20-1, with a possible D match to TRBD1 (6 bases). V lost 5 bases, J lost 5 bases, and 14 bases lay in between. The CDR3 length is 13 residues. The germline V gene has CDR1 DFQATT and CDR2 SNEGSKA (reference sequence).